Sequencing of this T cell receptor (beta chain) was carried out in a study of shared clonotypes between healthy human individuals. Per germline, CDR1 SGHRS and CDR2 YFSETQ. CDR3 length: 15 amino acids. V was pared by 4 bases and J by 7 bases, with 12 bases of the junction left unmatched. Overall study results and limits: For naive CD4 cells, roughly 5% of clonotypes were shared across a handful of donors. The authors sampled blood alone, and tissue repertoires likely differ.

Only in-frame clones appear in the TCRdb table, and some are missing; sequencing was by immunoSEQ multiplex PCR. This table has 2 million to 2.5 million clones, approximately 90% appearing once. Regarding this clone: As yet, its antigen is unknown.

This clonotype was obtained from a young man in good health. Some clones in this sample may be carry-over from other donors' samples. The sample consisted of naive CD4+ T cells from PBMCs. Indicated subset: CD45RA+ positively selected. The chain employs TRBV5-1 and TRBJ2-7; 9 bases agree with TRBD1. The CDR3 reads CASSKTGQGSREQYF. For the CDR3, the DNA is TGCGCCAGCAGCAAAACGGGACAGGGAAGTAGAGAGCAGTACTTC.